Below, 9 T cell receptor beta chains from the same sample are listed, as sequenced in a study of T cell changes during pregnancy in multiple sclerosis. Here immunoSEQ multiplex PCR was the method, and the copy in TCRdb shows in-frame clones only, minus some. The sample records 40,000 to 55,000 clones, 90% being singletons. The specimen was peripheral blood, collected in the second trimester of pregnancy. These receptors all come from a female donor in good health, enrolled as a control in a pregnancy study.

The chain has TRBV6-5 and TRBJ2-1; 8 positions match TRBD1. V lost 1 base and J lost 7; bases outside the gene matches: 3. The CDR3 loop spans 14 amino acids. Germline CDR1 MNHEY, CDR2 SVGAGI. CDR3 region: CASSYFQGANEQFF. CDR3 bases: TGTGCCAGCAGTTACTTCCAGGGGGCGAATGAGCAGTTCTTC.

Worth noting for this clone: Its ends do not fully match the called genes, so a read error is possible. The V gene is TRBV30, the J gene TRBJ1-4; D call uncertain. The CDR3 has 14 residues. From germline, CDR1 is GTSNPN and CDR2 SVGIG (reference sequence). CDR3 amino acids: CARSGRVTNEKLFF. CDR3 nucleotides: TGTGCCCGGAGTGGGAGAGTAACTAATGAAAAACTGTTTTTT.

The CDR3 spells CSVGIRLSAGGTEAFF. The CDR3 DNA sequence: TGCAGCGTCGGAATTAGACTCTCTGCGGGGGGCACTGAAGCTTTCTTT. The rearrangement joins TRBV29-1 to TRBJ1-1; perhaps TRBD1 as D (5 bases). V lost 6 bases and J 4 bases, leaving 24 bases between the germline ends. Germline CDR1 and CDR2: SQVTM and ANQGSEA. The CDR3 covers 16 residues.

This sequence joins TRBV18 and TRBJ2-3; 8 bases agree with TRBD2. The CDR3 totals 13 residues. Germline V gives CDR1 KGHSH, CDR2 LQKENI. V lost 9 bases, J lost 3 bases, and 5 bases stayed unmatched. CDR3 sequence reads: CASSKRETDTQYF. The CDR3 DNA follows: TGTGCCAGTTCAAAGCGGGAGACAGATACGCAGTATTTT.

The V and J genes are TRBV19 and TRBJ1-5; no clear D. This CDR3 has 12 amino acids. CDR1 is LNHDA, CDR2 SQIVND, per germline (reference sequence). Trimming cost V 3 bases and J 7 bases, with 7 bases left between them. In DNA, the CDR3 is TGTGCCAGTAGTATCGTAGAACAGCCCCAGCATTTT. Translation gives CASSIVEQPQHF.

CDR3 nucleotide sequence: TGTGCCAGCAGTGTCCTTTGGAGCAACAGGGGGCGAAACGAGCAGTACTTC. Residues: CASSVLWSNRGRNEQYF. The chain links TRBV28 to TRBJ2-7, with 9 bases lining up with TRBD1. V lost 5 bases and J lost 5; bases outside the gene matches: 16. Germline V gene sequence: CDR1 MDHEN, CDR2 SYDVKM. There are 17 residues in the CDR3.

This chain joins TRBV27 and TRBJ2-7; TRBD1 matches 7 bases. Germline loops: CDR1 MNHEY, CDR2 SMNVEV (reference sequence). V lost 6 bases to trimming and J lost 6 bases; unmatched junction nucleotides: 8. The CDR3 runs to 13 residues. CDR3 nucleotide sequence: TGTGCCAGCAGCCACGAGGGGGCAGGCGAGCAGTACTTC. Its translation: CASSHEGAGEQYF.

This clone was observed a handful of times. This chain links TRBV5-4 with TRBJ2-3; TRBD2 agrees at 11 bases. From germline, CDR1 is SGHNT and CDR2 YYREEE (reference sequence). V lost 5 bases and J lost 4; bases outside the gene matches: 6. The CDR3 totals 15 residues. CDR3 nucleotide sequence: TGTGCCAGCAGTTTTAGCGGGGGGGCCCCAGATACGCAGTATTTT. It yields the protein CASSFSGGAPDTQYF.

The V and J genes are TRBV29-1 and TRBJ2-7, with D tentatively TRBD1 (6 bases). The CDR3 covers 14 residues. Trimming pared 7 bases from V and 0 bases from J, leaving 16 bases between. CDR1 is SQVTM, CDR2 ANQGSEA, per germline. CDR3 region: CSAQPGTNSYEQYF. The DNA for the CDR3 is TGCAGCGCCCAACCCGGGACAAACTCCTACGAGCAGTACTTC.